There are many counts of the clone carrying this T cell receptor (beta chain). This sample stems from a study of T cell repertoires in cytomegalovirus infection. TCRdb reprocessed the reads via MiXCR and lists one record per CDR3 protein. The sample has 200,000 to 300,000 distinct CDR3 sequences; 9% to 15% are singletons. The V segment lost 9 bases and the J segment 7 bases; nucleotides outside the gene matches: 7. Germline lookup yields CDR1 LNHDA and CDR2 SQIVND (reference sequence). The length of the CDR3 is 13 residues. This chain connects TRBV19 to TRBJ1-5; TRBD1 matches 9 bases. This TCR was recovered from a human donor in good health (CMV status not recorded). Some clones in this sample may be carry-over from other donors' samples. Input material: PBMCs. CDR3 residues: CASGGQGRQPQHF. The CDR3 coding sequence is TGTGCCAGCGGGGGACAGGGACGGCAGCCCCAGCATTTT.